Listed below are T cell receptor beta chains from one sample, sequenced in a study of T cell repertoires in cytomegalovirus infection. A single record per CDR3 protein comes from TCRdb applying MiXCR to the reads. The sample has around 450,000 distinct CDR3 sequences; approximately 11% are singletons. Sequenced material: PBMCs. These receptors all stem from a human donor in good health (CMV status not recorded). Some clones in this sample may be carry-over from other donors' samples. Each CDR3 is given with its conserved first and last residue. Each record gives: V gene, D gene, clone size, J gene, CDR3 protein, CDR3 DNA. A D gene is named only where the DNA matches it firmly. Some rows have no size entry. The others give once, few or many, or a class for an expanded clone.

V: TRBV19
D: -
size: few
J: TRBJ1-4
CDR3: CASTLTPDSNEKLFF
DNA: TGTGCCAGTACCCTTACCCCCGACAGTAATGAAAAACTGTTTTTT

V: TRBV10-3
D: -
size: many
J: TRBJ2-1
CDR3: CAISDDSPEQFF
DNA: TGTGCCATCAGTGACGACAGCCCGGAGCAGTTCTTC

V: TRBV7-6
D: -
size: many
J: TRBJ1-5
CDR3: CASSRRGVNQPQHF
DNA: TGTGCCAGCAGTCGGCGCGGAGTCAATCAGCCCCAGCATTTT

V: TRBV10-3
D: -
size: few
J: TRBJ2-7
CDR3: CAISEYDKTYEQYF
DNA: TGTGCCATCAGTGAGTACGACAAAACCTACGAGCAGTACTTC

V: TRBV20-1
D: TRBD1
size: few
J: TRBJ1-3
CDR3: CSALGQGGNTIYF
DNA: TGCAGTGCTCTCGGACAGGGAGGAAACACCATATATTTT

V: TRBV24-1
D: -
size: few
J: TRBJ1-1
CDR3: CATSGGLGAAEAFF
DNA: TGTGCCACCAGTGGAGGGTTGGGGGCCGCTGAAGCTTTCTTT

V: TRBV15
D: -
size: few
J: TRBJ2-5
CDR3: CATSRDRAGTPGNSQYF
DNA: TGTGCCACCAGCAGAGATCGAGCAGGGACCCCTGGAAATTCCCAGTACTTC

V: TRBV29-1
D: -
size: many
J: TRBJ1-4
CDR3: CSATGSANEKLFF
DNA: TGCAGCGCAACAGGGTCGGCTAATGAAAAACTGTTTTTT

V: TRBV29-1
D: TRBD1
size: -
J: TRBJ1-5
CDR3: CSAWDSPNQPQHF
DNA: TGCAGCGCATGGGACAGCCCCAATCAGCCCCAGCATTTT

V: TRBV7-2
D: -
size: many
J: TRBJ2-5
CDR3: CASSPSLLQETQYF
DNA: TGTGCCAGCAGCCCCTCTCTGTTACAAGAGACCCAGTACTTC

V: TRBV7-3
D: TRBD1
size: many
J: TRBJ2-7
CDR3: CASSLDRSELYEQYF
DNA: TGTGCCAGCAGCTTGGACAGGTCAGAATTGTACGAGCAGTACTTC

V: TRBV20-1
D: TRBD1
size: many
J: TRBJ1-4
CDR3: CSAGGQGDARREKLFF
DNA: TGCAGTGCCGGGGGGCAGGGGGACGCCAGGAGGGAAAAACTGTTTTTT

V: TRBV24-1
D: -
size: few
J: TRBJ2-3
CDR3: CATSGGGIRTDTQYF
DNA: TGTGCCACCAGTGGCGGCGGTATAAGGACAGATACGCAGTATTTT

V: TRBV20-1
D: TRBD1
size: few
J: TRBJ1-5
CDR3: CSVHRTGSNQPQHF
DNA: TGCAGTGTCCACCGGACAGGGAGCAATCAGCCCCAGCATTTT

V: TRBV28
D: -
size: few
J: TRBJ2-7
CDR3: CASRRNRQTSYEQYF
DNA: TGTGCCAGCAGGAGAAACCGACAGACCTCCTACGAGCAGTACTTC

V: TRBV7-9
D: -
size: many
J: TRBJ1-4
CDR3: CASGRGEKLFF
DNA: TGTGCCAGCGGGAGAGGGGAAAAACTGTTTTTT

V: TRBV29-1
D: -
size: few
J: TRBJ1-2
CDR3: CSADSGYGYTF
DNA: TGCAGCGCCGACAGTGGATATGGCTACACCTTC

V: TRBV29-1
D: TRBD2
size: many
J: TRBJ2-1
CDR3: CSVELAFSYNEQFF
DNA: TGCAGCGTCGAACTAGCGTTCTCCTACAATGAGCAGTTCTTC

V: TRBV20-1
D: TRBD1
size: many
J: TRBJ2-7
CDR3: CSAFSGTVYEQYF
DNA: TGCAGTGCCTTTTCCGGGACAGTCTACGAGCAGTACTTC

V: TRBV5-6
D: -
size: many
J: TRBJ1-6
CDR3: CASSLWLELPLHF
DNA: TGTGCCAGCAGCTTGTGGCTGGAACTACCCCTCCACTTT

V: TRBV13
D: -
size: -
J: TRBJ2-7
CDR3: CASSLSGSGIEQYF
DNA: TGTGCCAGCAGCTTATCGGGGTCAGGGATCGAGCAGTACTTC

V: TRBV7-8
D: -
size: many
J: TRBJ2-3
CDR3: CASSSWSTEEYF
DNA: TGTGCCAGCAGCTCCTGGAGCACCGAGGAGTATTTT

V: TRBV14
D: -
size: few
J: TRBJ2-2
CDR3: CASTPRQANTGELFF
DNA: TGTGCCAGCACCCCCCGACAGGCGAACACCGGGGAGCTGTTTTTT

V: TRBV2
D: -
size: -
J: TRBJ2-2
CDR3: CASIEFGEAGELFF
DNA: TGTGCCAGCATTGAGTTCGGGGAGGCCGGGGAGCTGTTTTTT

V: TRBV20-1
D: -
size: many
J: TRBJ2-7
CDR3: CSPRILPLYEQYF
DNA: TGCAGTCCGCGGATATTACCACTCTACGAGCAGTACTTC

V: TRBV7-2
D: TRBD1
size: many
J: TRBJ1-1
CDR3: CASNSDRGRNTEAFF
DNA: TGTGCCAGCAATAGCGACAGGGGTAGGAACACTGAAGCTTTCTTT

V: TRBV3-1
D: -
size: -
J: TRBJ2-2
CDR3: CASSPLRRTGELFF
DNA: TGTGCCAGCAGCCCCCTCAGGCGCACCGGGGAGCTGTTTTTT

V: TRBV19
D: -
size: few
J: TRBJ1-3
CDR3: CASRGTSGNTIYF
DNA: TGTGCCAGTAGGGGGACTTCTGGAAACACCATATATTTT

V: TRBV4-1
D: -
size: -
J: TRBJ1-1
CDR3: CASSQLDRNTEAFF
DNA: TGCGCCAGCAGCCAATTAGACAGGAACACTGAAGCTTTCTTT

V: TRBV7-6
D: -
size: many
J: TRBJ2-2
CDR3: CASSSRVDGELFF
DNA: TGTGCCAGCAGCTCCCGGGTTGACGGGGAGCTGTTTTTT

V: TRBV6-2/TRBV6-3
D: -
size: many
J: TRBJ2-7
CDR3: CASSYARWQTYEQYF
DNA: TGTGCCAGCAGTTACGCTCGGTGGCAGACTTACGAGCAGTACTTC

V: TRBV28
D: TRBD2
size: many
J: TRBJ2-7
CDR3: CASSGTSGPRHEQYF
DNA: TGTGCCAGCAGTGGGACTAGCGGCCCCCGTCACGAGCAGTACTTC

V: TRBV20-1
D: -
size: few
J: TRBJ2-5
CDR3: CSASRDQETQYF
DNA: TGCAGTGCTTCTAGGGACCAAGAGACCCAGTACTTC

V: TRBV29-1
D: -
size: few
J: TRBJ2-3
CDR3: CSVEGLPRVDTQYF
DNA: TGCAGCGTTGAGGGACTCCCAAGGGTAGATACGCAGTATTTT

V: TRBV7-9
D: -
size: -
J: TRBJ2-1
CDR3: CASRKGSYNEQFF
DNA: TGTGCCAGCCGCAAGGGCTCCTACAATGAGCAGTTCTTC

V: TRBV2
D: -
size: few
J: TRBJ1-1
CDR3: CAKEGVTEAFF
DNA: TGTGCTAAGGAGGGGGTGACTGAAGCTTTCTTT

V: TRBV6-6
D: -
size: many
J: TRBJ2-1
CDR3: CASSYWGGGVGKNEQFF
DNA: TGTGCCAGCAGTTACTGGGGTGGGGGAGTAGGGAAGAATGAGCAGTTCTTC

V: TRBV30
D: -
size: -
J: TRBJ1-2
CDR3: CAWTQDYYGYTF
DNA: TGTGCCTGGACTCAGGACTACTATGGCTACACCTTC

V: TRBV6-4
D: -
size: -
J: TRBJ2-3
CDR3: CASRGDLSTDTQYF
DNA: TGTGCCAGCAGAGGGGACCTGAGCACAGATACGCAGTATTTT

V: TRBV2
D: TRBD2
size: -
J: TRBJ2-3
CDR3: CASMTSGRATDTQYF
DNA: TGTGCCAGCATGACTAGCGGGAGAGCAACAGATACGCAGTATTTT

V: TRBV5-1
D: -
size: -
J: TRBJ2-2
CDR3: CASSFQATTGELFF
DNA: TGCGCCAGCAGCTTCCAGGCCACCACCGGGGAGCTGTTTTTT

V: TRBV7-8
D: -
size: many
J: TRBJ2-3
CDR3: CVSSLGIGNTDTQYF
DNA: TGTGTCAGCAGCTTAGGGATAGGCAACACAGATACGCAGTATTTT

V: TRBV28
D: -
size: many
J: TRBJ2-2
CDR3: CGSDGAQGRTGELFF
DNA: TGTGGTTCGGATGGGGCACAGGGCAGGACCGGGGAGCTGTTTTTT

V: TRBV14
D: -
size: many
J: TRBJ2-3
CDR3: CASSPRQASTDTQYF
DNA: TGTGCCAGCAGCCCTAGACAAGCTAGCACAGATACGCAGTATTTT

V: TRBV2
D: -
size: many
J: TRBJ1-1
CDR3: CASAGLENTEAFF
DNA: TGTGCCAGCGCCGGTTTGGAGAACACTGAAGCTTTCTTT

V: TRBV20-1
D: TRBD2
size: many
J: TRBJ2-7
CDR3: CSARSTSGKPYEQYF
DNA: TGCAGTGCTAGGTCGACTAGCGGGAAACCCTACGAGCAGTACTTC

V: TRBV2
D: -
size: many
J: TRBJ2-1
CDR3: CASSPSGLPPNNEQFF
DNA: TGTGCCAGCAGCCCATCAGGCCTTCCCCCTAACAATGAGCAGTTCTTC

V: TRBV7-2
D: -
size: many
J: TRBJ1-6
CDR3: CASSLAGWGVGSPLHF
DNA: TGTGCCAGCAGCTTAGCAGGATGGGGCGTGGGTTCACCCCTCCACTTT

V: TRBV29-1
D: TRBD1
size: few
J: TRBJ2-3
CDR3: CSVGPDRGSDTQYF
DNA: TGCAGCGTCGGCCCGGACAGGGGGTCAGATACGCAGTATTTT

V: TRBV7-8
D: -
size: many
J: TRBJ2-7
CDR3: CASSLEAEQYF
DNA: TGTGCCAGCAGCTTGGAGGCCGAGCAGTACTTC

V: TRBV2
D: -
size: -
J: TRBJ1-2
CDR3: CASRQEGYTF
DNA: TGTGCCAGCAGGCAGGAGGGCTACACCTTC